Listed below are T cell receptor beta chains from one sample, sequenced in a study of CD8+CD57+ T cells in acquired aplastic anemia. TCRdb reprocessed the reads with MiXCR, giving one entry per CDR3 protein. The sample has 400,000 to 450,000 distinct CDR3 sequences; 60% to 80% are singletons. Specimen: sorted CD4+, CD8+, or CD8+CD57+ T cells (not recorded which) from PBMCs. These TCRs come from a human donor in good health, serving as a control. Both conserved end residues are part of each CDR3. A D gene is named only where the DNA matches it firmly. The size field is filled for only some rows; it gives once, few, many or a size class.

TRBJ2-7 | TRBD1 | TRBV6-2/TRBV6-3 | many | TGTGCCAGCAACTCGGCTGGGACAGGGGGTAGCGAGCAGTACTTC | CASNSAGTGGSEQYF
TRBJ2-5 | - | TRBV7-9 | - | TGTGCCAGCAGCTACAGGGTAATAGAGACCCAGTACTTC | CASSYRVIETQYF
TRBJ2-5 | - | TRBV20-1 | - | TGCAGTGCTAGAGGTCCAGGGGTACAAAAGACCCAGTACTTC | CSARGPGVQKTQYF
TRBJ2-5 | TRBD1 | TRBV10-3 | few | TGTGCCATCAGTGACTCGAACAGGGGGAGGTTGGAGACCCAGTACTTC | CAISDSNRGRLETQYF
TRBJ2-2 | TRBD1 | TRBV10-3 | - | TGTGCCATCAGCGGACAGGGATCCGGGGCGCTGTATTTT | CAISGQGSGALYF
TRBJ2-7 | - | TRBV7-2 | - | TGTGCCAGCAGCTTGGCGGGGATACACGAGCAGTACTTC | CASSLAGIHEQYF
TRBJ2-3 | TRBD2 | TRBV7-8 | once | TGTGCCAGCAGTGCCGCGGGGGGCTACACAGCTGCGCAGTATTTT | CASSAAGGYTAAQYF
TRBJ2-6 | - | TRBV9 | - | TGTGCCAGCAGCGAATCCGCCATGAACACAGAAGCTTACGTCCTGACTTTC | CASSESAMNTEAYVLTF
TRBJ2-5 | - | TRBV12-3/TRBV12-4 | - | TGTGCCAGCAGTTTTGGGGGCCGAGAGACCCAGTACTTC | CASSFGGRETQYF
TRBJ2-7 | - | TRBV7-6 | - | TGTGCCAGCAGCGCCGGGGGCACCTACGAGCAGTACTTC | CASSAGGTYEQYF
TRBJ2-5 | - | TRBV9 | - | TGTGCCAGCGGCGTGCCCGCGTCCGGAGAGACCCAGTACTTC | CASGVPASGETQYF
TRBJ1-5 | - | TRBV5-1 | - | TGCGCCACCAGCACACAGGGAGAGGAGCATCAGCCCCAGCATTTT | CATSTQGEEHQPQHF
TRBJ2-3 | TRBD2 | TRBV12-3/TRBV12-4 | - | TGTGCCAGCAGTTCGATCAGCGGGGGGTCCCGGTATTTT | CASSSISGGSRYF
TRBJ1-2 | - | TRBV12-3/TRBV12-4 | - | TGTGCCAGCAGCACGGGACGGGAGGGCTACACCTTC | CASSTGREGYTF
TRBJ2-2 | - | TRBV5-1 | - | TGCGCCAGCAGCTTGGACAGTACGTCTGGCACCGGGGAGCTGTTTTTT | CASSLDSTSGTGELFF
TRBJ1-2 | TRBD1 | TRBV7-9 | - | TGTGCCAGCAGTTTATCCGGGACAGCGGTCTATGGCTACACCTTC | CASSLSGTAVYGYTF
TRBJ2-1 | - | TRBV2 | many | TGTGCCAGCAGTGGGAGTCGGTCCTACAATGAGCAGTTCTTC | CASSGSRSYNEQFF
TRBJ1-1 | - | TRBV9 | - | TGTGCCAGCAGCGTAATGGACATGGGGGGCAATGAGCCTTTCTTT | CASSVMDMGGNEPFF
TRBJ2-3 | TRBD2 | TRBV15 | many | TGTGCCACCAGCGTTCCGGGACTAGGGACAGATACGCAGTATTTT | CATSVPGLGTDTQYF
TRBJ1-2 | - | TRBV6-1 | many | TGTGCCAGCAGCCTATTGGTTACTAACTATGGCTACACCTTC | CASSLLVTNYGYTF
TRBJ1-1 | - | TRBV20-1 | - | TGCAGTGCTAGCGAGGGGTTCAGGGGCCTGAACACTGAAGCTTTCTTT | CSASEGFRGLNTEAFF
TRBJ2-2 | - | TRBV20-1 | - | TGCAGTGCCAACCGCCTGAGGGGCACCGGGGAGCTGTTTTTT | CSANRLRGTGELFF
TRBJ2-1 | TRBD2 | TRBV24-1 | - | TGTGCCACCAGTGTAGGGACTAGCGGGGTCCACAATGAGCAGTTCTTC | CATSVGTSGVHNEQFF
TRBJ2-5 | - | TRBV24-1 | - | TGTGCCACCAGTGTTTCCGGGGACGGTGGCCACTACTTC | CATSVSGDGGHYF
TRBJ2-3 | TRBD2 | TRBV24-1 | many | TGTGCCACCAGTGATGCGGGGAGGGATGGCACAGATACGCAGTATTTT | CATSDAGRDGTDTQYF
TRBJ2-7 | TRBD1 | TRBV19 | - | TGTGCCAGTAGTTTCAACAGGGGCACCTACGAGCAGTATTTC | CASSFNRGTYEQYF
TRBJ2-3 | - | TRBV6-6 | many | TGTGCCAGCAGTTACCCCGGCGACAGCACAGATACGCAGTATTTT | CASSYPGDSTDTQYF